This record concerns one T cell receptor (beta chain) sequence. The germline gives CDR1 SGHTS, CDR2 YDEGEE. Losses at the gene ends were 5 bases for V and 0 bases for J; bases not matched to a gene: 14. The CDR3 length is 18 residues. Generated by immunoSEQ multiplex PCR, the TCRdb table keeps only in-frame clones and is missing some. The profile shows 400,000 or so clones, approximately 86% of them singletons. These data belong to a study of blood T cell repertoires in COVID-19. The rearrangement uses TRBV5-8 and TRBJ1-2; 9 bases are shared with TRBD1. Sequenced material: peripheral blood. This TCR came from a human donor in a cohort sampled during active COVID-19. The CDR3 reads CASRDPWDRDNSNYGYTF. The CDR3 region has the DNA TGTGCCAGCAGAGACCCATGGGACAGGGATAATTCTAACTATGGCTACACCTTC.